The 11 T cell receptor beta chains presented below share a single source sample, sequenced in a study of blood T cell repertoires in COVID-19. The assay was immunoSEQ multiplex PCR, and TCRdb's table has in-frame clones only and misses some. The sample lists around 180,000 clones; approximately 80% were seen once. The sample was peripheral blood. The source is a human donor in a cohort sampled during active COVID-19.

The chain carries TRBV4-2 and TRBJ2-1; 11 bases are a match to TRBD1. The CDR3 spans 17 residues. Germline loops: CDR1 LGHNA, CDR2 YNFKEQ. V lost 3 bases to trimming and J lost 6 bases; unmatched junction nucleotides: 10. CDR3 nucleotide sequence: TGTGCCAGCAGCCATGGGAGCCGGGACAGGGGGTTCAATGAGCAGTTCTTC. It yields the protein CASSHGSRDRGFNEQFF.

This clone has a single count. The rearrangement links TRBV5-6 to TRBJ1-4; tentatively, D is TRBD1 (5 bases). The CDR3 covers 15 residues. Trimming shortened V by 4 bases and J by 0 bases, and 10 bases separated the two germline ends. CDR1 and CDR2 from the germline V gene are SGHDT and YYEEEE. The CDR3, as DNA: TGTGCCAGCAGCACGGACAAAGCAACTAATGAAAAACTGTTTTTT. It encodes CASSTDKATNEKLFF.

This clone was counted only a few times. The genes are TRBV11-1 and TRBJ1-6; possibly TRBD1 for D (6 bases). Germline values: CDR1 SGHAT, CDR2 FQDESV (reference sequence). V lost 1 base and J 4 bases, leaving 8 bases between the germline ends. The CDR3 spans 15 residues. For the CDR3, the DNA is TGTGCCAGCAGCTTAGATCAGGGGTATAATTCACCCCTCCACTTT. Translated, it gives CASSLDQGYNSPLHF.

The chain uses TRBV5-1 and TRBJ2-7, with TRBD2 matching 11 bases. The CDR3 is made up of 15 amino acids. CDR1 and CDR2 from the germline V gene are SGHRS and YFSETQ. With 5 bases clipped from V and 1 base from J, the junction kept 5 bases outside the gene matches. CDR3 nucleotides: TGCGCCAGCAGGGGATCTAGCGGGGGGTCCTACGAGCAGTACTTC. It is translated as CASRGSSGGSYEQYF. Together with reference TRBV5-1 and TRBJ2-7, the CDR3 gives the full variable domain: KAGVTQTPRYLIKTRGQQVTLSCSPISGHRSVSWYQQTPGQGLQFLFEYFSETQRNKGNFPGRFSGRQFSNSRSEMNVSTLELGDSALYLCASRGSSGGSYEQYFGPGTRLTVT.

This rearrangement joins TRBV30 to TRBJ2-1; the match to TRBD2 covers 10 bases. V lost 6 bases and J lost 3; bases outside the gene matches: 2. CDR1 is GTSNPN, CDR2 SVGIG, per germline (reference sequence). The CDR3 has 13 amino acids. The CDR3: CACTSGDYNEQFF. The CDR3 DNA follows: TGTGCCTGCACTAGCGGGGACTACAATGAGCAGTTCTTC.

This CDR3 is CASSEVTGSSYEQYF. CDR3 DNA sequence: TGTGCCAGCAGTGAAGTAACAGGGAGCTCCTACGAGCAGTACTTC. The chain recombines TRBV2 with TRBJ2-7; D perhaps matches TRBD1 (6 bases). Germline lookup yields CDR1 SNHLY and CDR2 FYNNEI. V dropped 1 base and J dropped 0 bases, with 10 bases sitting between them. The CDR3 consists of 15 residues.

This chain links TRBV10-3 with TRBJ2-5; 12 bases are shared with TRBD2. With V trimmed by 0 bases and J by 2 bases, 4 bases remained unmatched. This CDR3 has 17 amino acids. Germline V gene lookup returns CDR1 ENHRY and CDR2 SYGVKD. CDR3 amino acids: CAISESRLAGVQETQYF. The CDR3 region has the DNA TGTGCCATCAGTGAGTCGAGACTAGCGGGGGTGCAAGAGACCCAGTACTTC.

The chain has TRBV5-8 and TRBJ1-6; D unresolved. Germline CDR1 is SGHTS and CDR2 is YDEGEE. Trimming pared 5 bases from V and 9 bases from J, leaving 12 bases between. The CDR3 extends over 13 amino acids. This chain's CDR3 is CASRILSSSPLHF. The DNA of the CDR3 is TGTGCCAGCAGGATACTTTCAAGTTCACCCCTCCACTTT. Drawing the rest from reference TRBV5-8 and TRBJ1-6, the complete variable domain is EAGVTQSPTHLIKTRGQQATLRCSPISGHTSVYWYQQALGLGLQFLLWYDEGEERNRGNFPPRFSGRQFPNYSSELNVNALELEDSALYLCASRILSSSPLHFGNGTRLTVT.

This clone was counted only a few times. The J gene is TRBJ2-1, the V gene TRBV6-6; TRBD2 matches 9 bases. The CDR3 extends over 15 amino acids. Looked up from germline, CDR1 is MNHNY and CDR2 is SVGAGI (reference sequence). V lost 4 bases and J lost 8; bases outside the gene matches: 9. The CDR3 DNA is TGTGCCAGCAGTTTCCCTGGCGGGGGGGGCGATGAGCAGTTCTTC. Translation: CASSFPGGGGDEQFF.

The rearrangement uses TRBV5-1 and TRBJ2-7, with D tentatively TRBD1 (6 bases). CDR1 is SGHRS and CDR2 is YFSETQ in the germline V gene. The CDR3 totals 14 residues. V was trimmed by 2 bases and J by 0 bases, leaving 9 bases between them. The CDR3 DNA sequence: TGCGCCAGCAGCTTCACAGGGTACTCCTACGAGCAGTACTTC. Amino acid sequence: CASSFTGYSYEQYF.

V and J are TRBV6-5 and TRBJ2-3; 7 bases map to TRBD2. This CDR3 spans 16 amino acids. Germline values: CDR1 MNHEY, CDR2 SVGAGI. Trimming removed 1 base from V and 1 base from J; junction bases left unmatched: 5. The CDR3 DNA follows: TGTGCCAGCAGTTACTGGGAGGGGCTTGGCACAGATACGCAGTATTTT. Protein product: CASSYWEGLGTDTQYF.